The 29 T cell receptor beta chains below were found in one sample sequenced in a study of T cell responses to AZD1222 COVID-19 vaccine. Generated by immunoSEQ multiplex PCR, the TCRdb table keeps only in-frame clones and is missing some. The repertoire holds 130,000 or so clones, with 93% as singletons. The specimen comprised peripheral blood, sampled on day 0 of AZD1222 vaccination. The receptors stem from an adult in good health.

J is TRBJ1-2 and V is TRBV12-5; D remains unclear. V was pared by 0 bases and J by 4 bases, with 9 bases between. The CDR3 has 14 residues. From germline, CDR1 is LGHNT and CDR2 FRNRAP. CDR3 region: CASGLVVVIYGYTF. The CDR3 DNA reads as TGTGCTAGTGGTTTGGTGGTGGTTATCTATGGCTACACCTTC.

The J gene is TRBJ2-3, the V gene TRBV19, with D maybe TRBD2 (5 bases). V was trimmed by 2 bases and J by 2 bases, leaving 8 bases between them. The CDR3 contains 14 residues. Looked up from germline, CDR1 is LNHDA and CDR2 is SQIVND (reference sequence). In nucleotides, the CDR3 is TGTGCCAGTAGTATATCGGGGTACACAGATACGCAGTATTTT. Translating gives CASSISGYTDTQYF.

The chain carries TRBV19 and TRBJ2-7, with D hard to call. Germline values: CDR1 LNHDA, CDR2 SQIVND (reference sequence). The CDR3 has 14 amino acids. With 4 bases removed from V and 3 bases from J, the gap between germline ends came to 13 bases. The CDR3 sequence: CASSKGVRFYEQYF. The CDR3 region has the DNA TGTGCCAGTAGTAAGGGCGTCAGATTCTACGAGCAGTACTTC.

V and J are TRBV4-1 and TRBJ2-2; 10 bases are a match to TRBD1. The CDR3 length is 14 residues. V lost 3 bases, J lost 7 bases, and 2 bases stayed unmatched. Per the germline V gene, CDR1 is MGHRA and CDR2 is YSYEKL. The CDR3 protein is CASSQGTGDGELFF. The CDR3 DNA is TGCGCCAGCAGCCAGGGGACAGGGGACGGGGAGCTGTTTTTT.

The chain links TRBV27 to TRBJ2-5, with D possibly being TRBD1 or TRBD2 (5 bases each). In germline, CDR1 is MNHEY, CDR2 SMNVEV (reference sequence). The CDR3 is 16 amino acids. V lost 3 bases and J 5 bases, leaving 19 bases between the germline ends. For the CDR3, the DNA is TGTGCCAGCAGTTTCCTCGGGGCAGGGTACGTGGAGACCCAGTACTTC. Translation gives CASSFLGAGYVETQYF.

This chain connects TRBV9 to TRBJ1-1, with a tentative D call TRBD1 (5 bases). The CDR3 has 14 residues. Germline CDR1 reads SGDLS; CDR2 reads YYNGEE. Trimming pared 2 bases from V and 0 bases from J, leaving 8 bases between. CDR3 sequence reads: CASSVTGLNTEAFF. CDR3 sequence (DNA): TGTGCCAGCAGCGTCACGGGACTGAACACTGAAGCTTTCTTT.

The chain combines TRBV10-1 with TRBJ1-5, with D perhaps matching TRBD1 (6 bases). The germline V gene has CDR1 WNHNN and CDR2 SYGVQD (reference sequence). The CDR3 sequence is 13 residues long. V dropped 4 bases and J dropped 6 bases, with 10 bases sitting between them. For the CDR3, the DNA is TGCGCCAGCAGTGCAGGGGTTAGTCAGCCCCAGCATTTT. It specifies CASSAGVSQPQHF.

V and J are TRBV5-6 and TRBJ1-2; D is possibly TRBD1 (5 bases). The CDR3 consists of 14 residues. Trimming cost V 7 bases and J 1 base, with 14 bases left between them. CDR1 and CDR2 (germline): SGHDT, YYEEEE. The CDR3 DNA is TGTGCCAGCTTTGGACGGGGGGATAACTATGGCTACACCTTC. Protein sequence: CASFGRGDNYGYTF.

V gene TRBV6-2 or TRBV6-3 combines with J gene TRBJ1-4; D gene ambiguous. CDR3 length: 17 amino acids. CDR1 is MNHEY and CDR2 is SVGEGT in the germline V gene. V lost 4 bases and J lost 5, with 20 bases in between. In nucleotides, the CDR3 is TGTGCCAGCAGTTCTCCGGTCCTTTTGGGCGGCAATGAAAAACTGTTTTTT. Amino acids: CASSSPVLLGGNEKLFF.

J is TRBJ1-2 and V is TRBV4-1; D gene uncertain. Germline V gives CDR1 MGHRA, CDR2 YSYEKL. The CDR3 has 16 residues. Trimming shortened V by 0 bases and J by 3 bases, and 14 bases separated the two germline ends. CDR3: CASSQDRAGGYYGYTF. CDR3 nucleotides: TGCGCCAGCAGCCAAGATCGAGCAGGAGGGTACTATGGCTACACCTTC.

The chain has TRBV7-2 and TRBJ1-6; D perhaps matches TRBD1 (5 bases). This CDR3 has 19 residues. Germline V gene sequence: CDR1 SGHTA, CDR2 FQGNSA. Trimming left V 1 base short and J 7 bases short, with 23 bases between. The CDR3 region is CASSLVLVGGASPNSPLHF. In nucleotides, the CDR3 is TGTGCCAGCAGCTTAGTGTTGGTGGGAGGGGCTTCGCCCAATTCACCCCTCCACTTT. The full variable domain, rest sourced from reference TRBV7-2 and TRBJ1-6, is GAGVSQSPSNKVTEKGKDVELRCDPISGHTALYWYRQSLGQGLEFLIYFQGNSAPDKSGLPSDRFSAERTGGSVSTLTIQRTQQEDSAVYLCASSLVLVGGASPNSPLHFGNGTRLTVT.

This rearrangement joins TRBV14 to TRBJ1-1; a possible D gene is TRBD1 (5 bases). Trimming removed 5 bases at V and 5 bases at J, with 12 bases between. Germline CDR1 is SGHDN and CDR2 is FVKESK. CDR3 size: 13 residues. The CDR3: CASSKRGLTEAFF. The CDR3 DNA follows: TGTGCCAGCAGCAAAAGGGGATTGACTGAAGCTTTCTTT.

The rearrangement links TRBV2 to TRBJ2-1; 7 positions match TRBD2. Per the germline V gene, CDR1 is SNHLY and CDR2 is FYNNEI. V gave up 7 bases and J gave up 8 bases; unmatched junction bases: 14. CDR3 length: 15 residues. The CDR3 nucleotides are TGTGCCAGCACCCCCCTGGGCGGGAGTTTTGATGAGCAGTTCTTC. Protein product: CASTPLGGSFDEQFF. The full variable domain, its missing parts supplied by reference TRBV2 and TRBJ2-1, is EPEVTQTPSHQVTQMGQEVILRCVPISNHLYFYWYRQILGQKVEFLVSFYNNEISEKSEIFDDQFSVERPDGSNFTLKIRSTKLEDSAMYFCASTPLGGSFDEQFFGPGTRLTVL.

The CDR3 loop is CASSPGPNTEAFF. The DNA for the CDR3 is TGTGCCAGTAGTCCCGGACCAAACACTGAAGCTTTCTTT. The rearrangement joins TRBV19 to TRBJ1-1; D unresolved. V was pared by 5 bases and J by 2 bases, with 9 bases between. The CDR3 is 13 residues long. Germline loops: CDR1 LNHDA, CDR2 SQIVND (reference sequence).

The chain uses TRBV27 and TRBJ2-7, with 13 bases matching TRBD2. Germline V lookup: CDR1 MNHEY, CDR2 SMNVEV (reference sequence). V shed 5 bases and J 6 bases; nucleotides not matched to a gene: 16. This CDR3 has 18 amino acids. The CDR3 sequence is CASSPGLAGEVPMIEQYF. The CDR3 DNA reads TGTGCCAGCAGTCCCGGACTAGCGGGAGAAGTTCCCATGATCGAGCAGTACTTC.

This clone showed up just once. The gene calls are TRBV25-1 and TRBJ1-1; D perhaps matches TRBD1 (5 bases). V was trimmed by 7 bases and J by 6 bases, leaving 21 bases between them. The CDR3 loop spans 15 amino acids. Germline V gene lookup returns CDR1 MGHDK and CDR2 SYGVNS. The chain's CDR3 is CASTPYGQGSAEAFF. The DNA for the CDR3 is TGTGCCAGCACCCCCTACGGCCAGGGATCCGCTGAAGCTTTCTTT. The full variable domain, rest sourced from reference TRBV25-1 and TRBJ1-1, is EADIYQTPRYLVIGTGKKITLECSQTMGHDKMYWYQQDPGMELHLIHYSYGVNSTEKGDLSSESTVSRIRTEHFPLTLESARPSHTSQYLCASTPYGQGSAEAFFGQGTRLTVV.

About this clone itself: The same CDR3 also results from other DNA sequences found in this sample. The chain is built from TRBV12-3 or TRBV12-4 and TRBJ1-2; a possible D gene is TRBD1 (5 bases). CDR3 size: 13 residues. V was pared by 3 bases and J by 4 bases, with 9 bases between. The CDR3 nucleotides are TGTGCCAGCAGTTTCGCAGGGAGCTATGGCTACACCTTC. Translated: CASSFAGSYGYTF.

V is TRBV7-9 and J is TRBJ1-1; tentative D call: TRBD1 (5 bases). CDR3 size: 11 residues. V lost 5 bases, J lost 6 bases, and 7 bases lay in between. CDR1 and CDR2 (germline): SEHNR, FQNEAQ (reference sequence). DNA for the CDR3: TGTGCCAGCAGCGGGGGTTCTGAAGCTTTCTTT. Protein sequence: CASSGGSEAFF.

J is TRBJ2-7 and V is TRBV7-9; the D gene could be TRBD1 or TRBD2 (5 bases each). V was pared by 5 bases and J by 0 bases, with 20 bases between. Germline V gives CDR1 SEHNR, CDR2 FQNEAQ (reference sequence). The CDR3 length is 17 residues. CDR3 residues: CASSPSLRDRRSYEQYF. As DNA, the CDR3 is TGTGCCAGCAGCCCGAGTCTCCGGGACCGACGCTCCTACGAGCAGTACTTC. Looking up the rest from reference TRBV7-9 and TRBJ2-7 gives the full variable domain: DTGVSQNPRHKITKRGQNVTFRCDPISEHNRLYWYRQTLGQGPEFLTYFQNEAQLEKSRLLSDRFSAERPKGSFSTLEIQRTEQGDSAMYLCASSPSLRDRRSYEQYFGPGTRLTVT.

This clone has only one observation. This chain links TRBV27 with TRBJ1-4; the D gene is possibly TRBD1 (5 bases). The V gene's germline CDR1 is MNHEY and CDR2 SMNVEV (reference sequence). The length of the CDR3 is 16 residues. Trimming shortened V by 1 base and J by 4 bases, and 13 bases separated the two germline ends. CDR3 protein: CASSLYHGGGNEKLFF. The DNA of the CDR3 is TGTGCCAGCAGTTTATATCATGGGGGGGGTAATGAAAAACTGTTTTTT.

V gene TRBV27 combines with J gene TRBJ2-1; no definite D call. Germline-derived CDR1 and CDR2 are MNHEY and SMNVEV (reference sequence). Trimming pared 5 bases from V and 1 base from J, leaving 12 bases between. This CDR3 spans 15 amino acids. In DNA, the CDR3 is TGTGCCAGCAGTCCCTCCAGGATTTCCTACAATGAGCAGTTCTTC. It encodes CASSPSRISYNEQFF.

The V and J genes are TRBV4-2 and TRBJ2-5, with TRBD2 matching over 8 bases. CDR3 length equals 16 residues. Germline V gene lookup returns CDR1 LGHNA and CDR2 YNFKEQ. The V segment lost 1 base and the J segment 5 bases; nucleotides outside the gene matches: 9. The CDR3 sequence: CASSQAAGGTAETQYF. CDR3 DNA: TGTGCCAGCAGCCAAGCGGCGGGAGGAACTGCGGAGACCCAGTACTTC.

This chain connects TRBV11-2 to TRBJ2-1; tentative D call: TRBD2 (7 bases). The germline CDR1 and CDR2 sequences are SGHAT and FQNNGV. The CDR3 has 16 amino acids. Deletions cut 1 base from V and 1 base from J, with 11 bases between. CDR3 residues: CASSLVGGASYNEQFF. CDR3 DNA: TGTGCCAGCAGCTTAGTAGGGGGGGCGTCCTACAATGAGCAGTTCTTC.

The chain carries TRBV28 and TRBJ1-6, with D perhaps TRBD1 (6 bases). Germline V gene data show CDR1 as MDHEN and CDR2 as SYDVKM. The V end lost 5 bases, the J end lost 6 bases, and 11 bases lay between the germline ends. This CDR3 region has 14 residues. The CDR3 protein is CASSGQTSNSPLHF. The CDR3 DNA sequence: TGTGCCAGCAGTGGACAGACTTCTAATTCACCCCTCCACTTT.

This rearrangement joins TRBV20-1 to TRBJ2-3; D unclear. From germline, CDR1 is DFQATT and CDR2 SNEGSKA (reference sequence). This CDR3 has 12 amino acids. The V end was cut by 3 bases, the J end by 6 bases, with 10 bases between. CDR3 amino acids: CSASRRGDTQYF. CDR3 bases: TGCAGTGCTAGTCGGCGTGGGGATACGCAGTATTTT.

The chain has TRBV4-2 and TRBJ2-3; 8 bases are shared with TRBD2. CDR3 size: 17 residues. Germline V gene sequence: CDR1 LGHNA, CDR2 YNFKEQ. V dropped 1 base and J dropped 2; count of bases not matched to a gene: 8. The CDR3 region is CASSQVSTSGNTDTQYF. The CDR3 nucleotides are TGTGCCAGCAGCCAAGTCAGTACTAGCGGAAACACAGATACGCAGTATTTT.

V usage is TRBV15 and J usage is TRBJ2-1; 10 bases are shared with TRBD2. Germline CDR1 reads LNHNV; CDR2 reads YYDKDF (reference sequence). The CDR3 is 15 residues long. Unmatched junction bases numbered 3, after V lost 3 bases and J lost 4 bases. The CDR3 sequence: CATSRTSGLYNEQFF. CDR3 DNA sequence: TGTGCCACCAGCAGGACTAGCGGGTTATACAATGAGCAGTTCTTC.

This clone occurred once. This chain uses TRBV15 with TRBJ1-2, with 9 nucleotides matching TRBD1. With V trimmed by 2 bases and J by 6 bases, 7 bases remained unmatched. This CDR3 has 15 residues. Germline CDR1 reads LNHNV; CDR2 reads YYDKDF (reference sequence). DNA of the CDR3: TGTGCCACCAGCAGACTCTTTGGACAGGGGAATGGCTACACCTTC. Translating it yields CATSRLFGQGNGYTF. The variable domain in full, completed from reference TRBV15 and TRBJ1-2, reads DAMVIQNPRYQVTQFGKPVTLSCSQTLNHNVMYWYQQKSSQAPKLLFHYYDKDFNNEADTPDNFQSRRPNTSFCFLDIRSPGLGDTAMYLCATSRLFGQGNGYTFGSGTRLTVV.

The chain uses TRBV30 and TRBJ1-2; D unclear. The CDR3 is made up of 10 amino acids. Germline values: CDR1 GTSNPN, CDR2 SVGIG (reference sequence). V lost 2 bases and J 6 bases, leaving 4 bases between the germline ends. CDR3 nucleotide sequence: TGTGCCTGGAGTTTCAATGGCTACACCTTC. Its translation is CAWSFNGYTF.